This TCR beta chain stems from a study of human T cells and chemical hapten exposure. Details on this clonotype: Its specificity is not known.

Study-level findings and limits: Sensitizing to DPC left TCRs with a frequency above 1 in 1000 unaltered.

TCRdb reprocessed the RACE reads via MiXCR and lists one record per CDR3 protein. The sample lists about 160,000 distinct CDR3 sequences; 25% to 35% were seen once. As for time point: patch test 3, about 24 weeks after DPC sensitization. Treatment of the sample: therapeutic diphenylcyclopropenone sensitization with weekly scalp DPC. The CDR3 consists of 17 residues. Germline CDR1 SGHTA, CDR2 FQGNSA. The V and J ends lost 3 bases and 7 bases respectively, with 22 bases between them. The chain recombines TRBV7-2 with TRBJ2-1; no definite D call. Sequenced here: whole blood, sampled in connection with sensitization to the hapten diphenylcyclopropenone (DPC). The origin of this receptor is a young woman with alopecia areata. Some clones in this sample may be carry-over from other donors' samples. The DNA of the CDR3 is TGTGCCAGCAGCTTTAGACCCGGTGACCCCCAATGGAATGAGCAGTTCTTC. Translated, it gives CASSFRPGDPQWNEQFF.